In its sample, the clone carrying this TCR beta chain was seen many times. These data come from a study of T cell repertoires in cytomegalovirus infection. TCRdb called the reads again in MiXCR, with one record for every CDR3 protein. The sample lists about 150,000 distinct CDR3 sequences, about a quarter occurring once. Germline V gene data show CDR1 as LNHDA and CDR2 as SQIVND (reference sequence). The junction had 17 bases not matched to a gene; V was cut back by 7 bases and J by 2 bases. The CDR3 is 18 residues long. This chain links TRBV19 with TRBJ1-1, with 9 nucleotides matching TRBD1. This sequence was found in a human donor in good health (CMV status not recorded). Some clones in this sample may be carry-over from other donors' samples. Sequencing input: PBMCs. In DNA, the CDR3 is TGTGCCAGTACCATAGGGCCGGGACAGGGAAGAAGCAACACTGAAGCTTTCTTT. Its protein product is CASTIGPGQGRSNTEAFF.